This T cell receptor beta chain was found in a study of blood T cells in healthy people across ages. Study conclusions and caveats: PBMC samples, being unsorted, prevented any conclusive comparison of naive and antigen-experienced cells. Across the age range, TCR beta diversity per million T cells fell in a roughly linear way.

Looked up from germline, CDR1 is DFQATT and CDR2 is SNEGSKA (reference sequence). CDR3 length: 14 amino acids. The junction had 0 bases not matched to a gene; V was cut back by 4 bases and J by 1 base. With a J-beta primer mix and a sample-barcoded 5' primer, a second PCR ran roughly 6 to 11 cycles. TCRdb re-derived calls from the 5' RACE reads in MiXCR, one entry per CDR3 protein. In the table there are roughly 2 million distinct CDR3 sequences, about 49% of which are singletons. Total RNA extraction produced at least 6 micrograms (per sample) for the study. This clonotype has just a few counts. Its specificity is not known.

The source material was blood. This rearrangement joins TRBV20-1 to TRBJ2-3; TRBD2 matches at 12 bases. The clonotype comes from a woman aged 40 to 49 in good health. As DNA, the CDR3 is TGCAGTGCTACTAGCGGGGGGGGCACAGATACGCAGTATTTT. It encodes CSATSGGGTDTQYF.